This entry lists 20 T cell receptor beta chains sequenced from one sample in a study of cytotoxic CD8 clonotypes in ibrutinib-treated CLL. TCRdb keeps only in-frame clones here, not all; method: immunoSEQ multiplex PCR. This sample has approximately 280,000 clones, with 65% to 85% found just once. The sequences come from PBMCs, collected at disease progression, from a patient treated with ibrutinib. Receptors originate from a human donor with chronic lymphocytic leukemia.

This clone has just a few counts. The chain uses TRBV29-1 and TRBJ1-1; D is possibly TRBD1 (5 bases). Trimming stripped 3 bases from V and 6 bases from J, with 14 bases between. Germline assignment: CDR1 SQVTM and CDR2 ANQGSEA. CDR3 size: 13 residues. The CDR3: CSVEGGVDPEAFF. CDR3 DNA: TGCAGCGTTGAGGGAGGGGTCGACCCTGAAGCTTTCTTT. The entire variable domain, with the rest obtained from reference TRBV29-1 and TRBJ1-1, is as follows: SAVISQKPSRDICQRGTSLTIQCQVDSQVTMMFWYRQQPGQSLTLIATANQGSEATYESGFVIDKFPISRPNLTFSTLTVSNMSPEDSSIYLCSVEGGVDPEAFFGQGTRLTVV.

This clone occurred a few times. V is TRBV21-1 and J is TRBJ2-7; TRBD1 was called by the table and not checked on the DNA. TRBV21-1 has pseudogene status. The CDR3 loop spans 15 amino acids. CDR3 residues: CASSTLQGFSYEQYF. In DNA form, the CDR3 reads TGTGCCAGCAGCACGCTACAGGGGTTCTCCTACGAGCAGTACTTC.

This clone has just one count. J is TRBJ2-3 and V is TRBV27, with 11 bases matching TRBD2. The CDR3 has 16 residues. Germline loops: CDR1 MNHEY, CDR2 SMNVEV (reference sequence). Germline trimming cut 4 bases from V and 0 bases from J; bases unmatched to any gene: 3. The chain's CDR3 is CASSSLAGASTDTQYF. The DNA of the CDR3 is TGTGCCAGCAGTTCACTAGCGGGGGCAAGCACAGATACGCAGTATTTT.

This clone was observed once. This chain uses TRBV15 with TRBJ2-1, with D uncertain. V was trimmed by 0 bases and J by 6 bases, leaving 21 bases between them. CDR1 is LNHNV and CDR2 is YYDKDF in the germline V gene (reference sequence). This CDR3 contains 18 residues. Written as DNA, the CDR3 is TGTGCCACCAGCAGAGATCCCCTTTACCCCTTTACGGTCAATGAGCAGTTCTTC. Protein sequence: CATSRDPLYPFTVNEQFF.

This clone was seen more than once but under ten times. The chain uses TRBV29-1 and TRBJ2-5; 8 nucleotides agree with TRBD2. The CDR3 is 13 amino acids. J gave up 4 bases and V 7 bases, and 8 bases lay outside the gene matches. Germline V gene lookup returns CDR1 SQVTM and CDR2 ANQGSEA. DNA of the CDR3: TGCAGCGCTCCGCGGGGGGTGTCAGAGACCCAGTACTTC. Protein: CSAPRGVSETQYF. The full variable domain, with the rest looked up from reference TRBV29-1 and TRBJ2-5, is SAVISQKPSRDICQRGTSLTIQCQVDSQVTMMFWYRQQPGQSLTLIATANQGSEATYESGFVIDKFPISRPNLTFSTLTVSNMSPEDSSIYLCSAPRGVSETQYFGPGTRLLVL.

This CDR3 reads CASSSGPTEANEQYF. Here the CDR3 DNA reads TGTGCCAGCAGCTCCGGGCCCACTGAGGCGAACGAGCAGTACTTC. The V gene is TRBV7-9, the J gene TRBJ2-7; D is undetermined. V was pared by 4 bases and J by 5 bases, with 18 bases between. Germline CDR1 and CDR2: SEHNR and FQNEAQ (reference sequence). CDR3 length: 15 amino acids. The whole variable domain, remainder taken from reference TRBV7-9 and TRBJ2-7, is DTGVSQNPRHKITKRGQNVTFRCDPISEHNRLYWYRQTLGQGPEFLTYFQNEAQLEKSRLLSDRFSAERPKGSFSTLEIQRTEQGDSAMYLCASSSGPTEANEQYFGPGTRLTVT.

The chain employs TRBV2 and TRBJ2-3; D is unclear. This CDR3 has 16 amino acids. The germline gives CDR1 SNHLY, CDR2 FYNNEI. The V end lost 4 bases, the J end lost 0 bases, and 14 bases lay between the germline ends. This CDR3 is CASSGAITPSTDTQYF. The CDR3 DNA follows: TGTGCCAGCAGTGGGGCCATCACACCCAGCACAGATACGCAGTATTTT. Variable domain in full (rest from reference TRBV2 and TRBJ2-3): EPEVTQTPSHQVTQMGQEVILRCVPISNHLYFYWYRQILGQKVEFLVSFYNNEISEKSEIFDDQFSVERPDGSNFTLKIRSTKLEDSAMYFCASSGAITPSTDTQYFGPGTRLTVL.

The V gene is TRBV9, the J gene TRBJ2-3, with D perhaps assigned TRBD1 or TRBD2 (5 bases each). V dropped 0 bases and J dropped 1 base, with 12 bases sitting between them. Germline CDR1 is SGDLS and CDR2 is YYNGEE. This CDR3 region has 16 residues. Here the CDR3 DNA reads TGTGCCAGCAGCGTAGGGGGGATCTCGGGCACAGATACGCAGTATTTT. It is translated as CASSVGGISGTDTQYF. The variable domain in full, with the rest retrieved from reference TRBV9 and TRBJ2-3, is DSGVTQTPKHLITATGQRVTLRCSPRSGDLSVYWYQQSLDQGLQFLIQYYNGEERAKGNILERFSAQQFPDLHSELNLSSLELGDSALYFCASSVGGISGTDTQYFGPGTRLTVL.

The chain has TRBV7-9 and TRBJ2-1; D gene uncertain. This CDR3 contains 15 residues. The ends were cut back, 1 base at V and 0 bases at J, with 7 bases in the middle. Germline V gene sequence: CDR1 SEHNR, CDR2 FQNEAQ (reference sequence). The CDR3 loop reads CASSLVGYSYNEQFF. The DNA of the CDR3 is TGTGCCAGCAGCTTAGTGGGATACTCCTACAATGAGCAGTTCTTC.

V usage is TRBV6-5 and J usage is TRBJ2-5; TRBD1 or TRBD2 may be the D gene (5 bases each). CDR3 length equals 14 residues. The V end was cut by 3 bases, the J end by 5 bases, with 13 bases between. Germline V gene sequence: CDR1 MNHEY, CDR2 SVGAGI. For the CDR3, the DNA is TGTGCCAGCAGTTATTCGGGGCCCCAGGAGACCCAGTACTTC. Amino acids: CASSYSGPQETQYF.

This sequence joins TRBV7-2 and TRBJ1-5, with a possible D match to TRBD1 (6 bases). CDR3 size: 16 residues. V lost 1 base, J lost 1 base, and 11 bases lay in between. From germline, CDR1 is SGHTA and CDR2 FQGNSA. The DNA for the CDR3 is TGTGCCAGCAGCTTAGTCGGGGGGCTGAGCAATCAGCCCCAGCATTTT. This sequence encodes CASSLVGGLSNQPQHF. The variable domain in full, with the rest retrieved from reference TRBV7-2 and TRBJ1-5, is GAGVSQSPSNKVTEKGKDVELRCDPISGHTALYWYRQSLGQGLEFLIYFQGNSAPDKSGLPSDRFSAERTGGSVSTLTIQRTQQEDSAVYLCASSLVGGLSNQPQHFGDGTRLSIL.

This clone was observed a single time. The CDR3, as DNA: TGTGCCAGCAGCGTATCCGGGACAAGCTCCTACGAGCAGTACTTC. It codes for CASSVSGTSSYEQYF. The V and J genes are TRBV9 and TRBJ2-7; D possibly corresponds to TRBD1 (6 bases). This CDR3 contains 15 residues. From germline, CDR1 is SGDLS and CDR2 YYNGEE. With 1 base removed from V and 0 bases from J, the gap between germline ends came to 11 bases.

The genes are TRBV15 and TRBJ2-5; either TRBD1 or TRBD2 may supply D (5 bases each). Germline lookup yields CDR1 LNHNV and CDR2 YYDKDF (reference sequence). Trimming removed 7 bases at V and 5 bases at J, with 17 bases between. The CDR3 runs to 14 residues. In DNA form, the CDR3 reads TGTGCCACCAACACCGGGGCTACTACGGAGACCCAGTACTTC. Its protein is CATNTGATTETQYF.

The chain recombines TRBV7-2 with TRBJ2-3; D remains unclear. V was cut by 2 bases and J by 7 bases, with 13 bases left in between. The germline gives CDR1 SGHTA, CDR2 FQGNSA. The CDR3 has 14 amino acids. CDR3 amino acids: CASSLSPLPNTQYF. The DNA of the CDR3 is TGTGCCAGCAGCTTATCCCCCCTGCCAAATACGCAGTATTTT.

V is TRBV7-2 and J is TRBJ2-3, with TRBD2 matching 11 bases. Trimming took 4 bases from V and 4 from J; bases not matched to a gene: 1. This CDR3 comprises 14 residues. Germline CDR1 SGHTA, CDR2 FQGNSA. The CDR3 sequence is CASSYSGGADTQYF. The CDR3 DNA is TGTGCCAGCAGCTATAGCGGGGGGGCAGATACGCAGTATTTT.

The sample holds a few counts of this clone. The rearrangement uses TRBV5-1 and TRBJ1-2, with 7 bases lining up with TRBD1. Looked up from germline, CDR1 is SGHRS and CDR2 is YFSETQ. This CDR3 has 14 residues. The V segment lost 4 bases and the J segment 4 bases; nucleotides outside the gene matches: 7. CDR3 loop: CASSGGRDSYGYTF. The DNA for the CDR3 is TGCGCCAGCAGCGGAGGCCGGGACAGCTATGGCTACACCTTC. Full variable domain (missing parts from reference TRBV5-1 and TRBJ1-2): KAGVTQTPRYLIKTRGQQVTLSCSPISGHRSVSWYQQTPGQGLQFLFEYFSETQRNKGNFPGRFSGRQFSNSRSEMNVSTLELGDSALYLCASSGGRDSYGYTFGSGTRLTVV.

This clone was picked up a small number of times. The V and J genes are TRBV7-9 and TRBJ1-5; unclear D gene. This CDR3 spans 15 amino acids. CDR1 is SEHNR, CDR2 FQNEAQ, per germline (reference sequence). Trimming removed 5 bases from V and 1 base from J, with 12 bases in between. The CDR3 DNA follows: TGTGCCAGCAGCCCGGTGCGTGAGAGCAATCAGCCCCAGCATTTT. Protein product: CASSPVRESNQPQHF.

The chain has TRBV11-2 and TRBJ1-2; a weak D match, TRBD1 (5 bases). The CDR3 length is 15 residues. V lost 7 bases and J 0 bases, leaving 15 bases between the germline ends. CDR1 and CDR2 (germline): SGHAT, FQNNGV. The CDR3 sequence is CASKAPGKANYGYTF. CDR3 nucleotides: TGTGCCAGCAAAGCCCCAGGGAAAGCTAACTATGGCTACACCTTC.

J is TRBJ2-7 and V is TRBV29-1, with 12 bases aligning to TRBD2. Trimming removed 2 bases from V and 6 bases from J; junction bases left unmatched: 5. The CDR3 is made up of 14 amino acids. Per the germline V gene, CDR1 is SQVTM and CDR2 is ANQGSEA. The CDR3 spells CSVEILAGGSEQYF. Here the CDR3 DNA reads TGCAGCGTTGAAATACTAGCGGGAGGAAGCGAGCAGTACTTC.

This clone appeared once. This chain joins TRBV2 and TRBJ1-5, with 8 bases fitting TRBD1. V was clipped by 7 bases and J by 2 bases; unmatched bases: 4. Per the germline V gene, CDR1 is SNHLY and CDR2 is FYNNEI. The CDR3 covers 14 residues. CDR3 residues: CASTLTGGNQPQHF. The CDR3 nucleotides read TGTGCCAGCACCTTGACAGGGGGCAATCAGCCCCAGCATTTT. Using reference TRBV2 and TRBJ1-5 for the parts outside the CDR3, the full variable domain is EPEVTQTPSHQVTQMGQEVILRCVPISNHLYFYWYRQILGQKVEFLVSFYNNEISEKSEIFDDQFSVERPDGSNFTLKIRSTKLEDSAMYFCASTLTGGNQPQHFGDGTRLSIL.